The clone carrying this T cell receptor (beta chain) has a handful of counts. The antigen is unknown. This entry comes from a study of blood T cells in healthy people across ages. Study-level points and caveats: Changes in expanded clonotypes were possibly confounded, as the CMV status of donors was unknown. Comparison with aged donors showed that long-lived donors had more naive CD4+ cells and higher diversity.

A sample-barcoded 5' primer and a J-beta primer mix were used in a second PCR of about 6 to 11 cycles. TCRdb re-analysed the 5' RACE reads in MiXCR, keeping a single row per CDR3 protein. The sample contains some 550,000 distinct CDR3 sequences, 45% to 55% of which appear only once. The ends were cut back, 0 bases at V and 4 bases at J, with 17 bases in the middle. Germline CDR1 is SGDLS and CDR2 is YYNGEE. This CDR3 has 16 amino acids. Sample: blood. The gene calls are TRBV9 and TRBJ2-7, with D perhaps matching TRBD2 (5 bases). The sequence was obtained from a man at least 80 years old in good health. The CDR3 region is CASSVGFSDAGYEQYF. CDR3 nucleotides: TGTGCCAGCAGCGTAGGATTTTCGGACGCGGGTTACGAGCAGTACTTC.